This T cell receptor (beta chain) was sequenced during a study of shared clonotypes between healthy human individuals. Study overall: The cohort comprised a couple of women and a few men. Their ages spanned 18 to 49 years.

The authors distributed each subset's genomic DNA evenly over several immunoSEQ plates. It was roughly 190 ng DNA, around 32,000 T cell genomes, that sorted-subset replicate PCRs used. The method was immunoSEQ multiplex PCR; TCRdb's version includes in-frame clones alone and lacks a portion of them. The sample holds about 2 million clones, 85% to 95% seen once. Concerning this clone: Its specificity is unknown.

J lost 5 bases, V lost 2 bases, and 2 bases had no gene match. The CDR3 length is 14 residues. Germline CDR1 reads MNHNY; CDR2 reads SVGAGI (reference sequence). General study findings and limits: Against clonotypes common to all four donors, non-shared ones had lower generation probabilities.

Sequences were obtained from naive CD4+ T cells sorted from blood. Specified subset: CD45RA+ positively selected. V is TRBV6-6 and J is TRBJ2-5; 10 nucleotides align to TRBD1. The source is a man younger than 30 in good health. CDR3 coding DNA: TGTGCCAGCAGTTACGCGGACAGGGGGGAGACCCAGTACTTC. Residues: CASSYADRGETQYF.